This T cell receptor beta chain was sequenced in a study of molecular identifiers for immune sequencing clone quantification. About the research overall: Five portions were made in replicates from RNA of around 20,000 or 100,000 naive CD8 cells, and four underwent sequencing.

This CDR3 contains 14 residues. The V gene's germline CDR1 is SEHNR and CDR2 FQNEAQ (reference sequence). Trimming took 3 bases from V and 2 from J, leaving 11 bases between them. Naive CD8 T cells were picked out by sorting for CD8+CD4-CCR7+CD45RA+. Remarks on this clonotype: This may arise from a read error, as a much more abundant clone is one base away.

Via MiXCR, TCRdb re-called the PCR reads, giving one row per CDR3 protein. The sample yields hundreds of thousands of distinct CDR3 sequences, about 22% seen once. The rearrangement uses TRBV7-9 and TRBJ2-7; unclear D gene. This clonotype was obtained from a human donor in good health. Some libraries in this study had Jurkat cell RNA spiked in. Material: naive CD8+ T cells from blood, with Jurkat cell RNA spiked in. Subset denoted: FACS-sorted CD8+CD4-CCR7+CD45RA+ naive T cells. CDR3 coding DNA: TGTGCCAGCAGCTTCGGCCTGGGTGCCTACGAGCAGTACTTC. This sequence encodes CASSFGLGAYEQYF. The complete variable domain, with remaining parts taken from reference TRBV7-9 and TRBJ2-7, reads DTGVSQNPRHKITKRGQNVTFRCDPISEHNRLYWYRQTLGQGPEFLTYFQNEAQLEKSRLLSDRFSAERPKGSFSTLEIQRTEQGDSAMYLCASSFGLGAYEQYFGPGTRLTVT.